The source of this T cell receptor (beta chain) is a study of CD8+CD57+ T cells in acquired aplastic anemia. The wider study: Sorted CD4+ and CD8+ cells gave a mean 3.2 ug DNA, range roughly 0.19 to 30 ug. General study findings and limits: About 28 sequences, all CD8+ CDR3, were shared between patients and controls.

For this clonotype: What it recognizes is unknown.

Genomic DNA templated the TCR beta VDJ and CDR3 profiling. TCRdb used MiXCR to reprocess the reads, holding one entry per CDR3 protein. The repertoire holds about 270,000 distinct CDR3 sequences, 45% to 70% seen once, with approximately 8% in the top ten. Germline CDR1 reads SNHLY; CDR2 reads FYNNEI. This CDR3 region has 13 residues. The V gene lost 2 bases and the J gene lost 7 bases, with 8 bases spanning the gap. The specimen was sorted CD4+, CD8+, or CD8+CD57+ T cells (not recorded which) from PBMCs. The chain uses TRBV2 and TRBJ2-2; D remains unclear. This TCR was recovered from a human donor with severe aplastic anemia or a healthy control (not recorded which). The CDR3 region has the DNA TGTGCCAGCAGTGAACGGGTAAACGGGGAGCTGTTTTTT. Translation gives CASSERVNGELFF.